This entry lists 17 T cell receptor beta chains sequenced from one sample in a study of radiation and T cells in renal cell carcinoma. The time point: blood 4 weeks post-SBRT, at nephrectomy. Treatment defined: 15 Gy SBRT to primary tumor, nephrectomy 4 weeks later. Using immunoSEQ multiplex PCR, the repertoire was profiled, and TCRdb retains in-frame clones only, with some absent. The sample holds roughly 100,000 clones, roughly 88% seen once. The specimen was blood, collected from a patient whose treatment included radiotherapy and nephrectomy. The receptor source for this set is a man in his fifties or sixties with renal cell carcinoma.

This clone showed up just once. This chain links TRBV6-5 with TRBJ1-1; TRBD1 is a possible D gene (5 bases). The CDR3 is 14 amino acids. The germline V and J ends were trimmed by 6 bases and 0 bases, with 11 bases remaining between them. CDR1 is MNHEY, CDR2 SVGAGI, per germline. CDR3 sequence: CASRTGPLNTEAFF. The CDR3 DNA reads as TGTGCCAGCAGGACGGGACCATTGAACACTGAAGCTTTCTTT.

The CDR3 DNA follows: TGTGCCAGCAGCTTATTTGAAGGCAGGGGTTGGGATGGCTACACCTTC. Amino acid sequence: CASSLFEGRGWDGYTF. The chain recombines TRBV11-2 with TRBJ1-2; D possibly corresponds to TRBD1 (6 bases). V lost 2 bases to trimming and J lost 6 bases, with 19 bases between them. The germline gives CDR1 SGHAT, CDR2 FQNNGV. This CDR3 has 16 amino acids.

This sequence joins TRBV11-2 and TRBJ2-1; D might be TRBD2 (6 bases). From germline, CDR1 is SGHAT and CDR2 FQNNGV. This CDR3 is 15 amino acids long. Trimming took 5 bases from V and 3 from J, leaving 14 bases between them. CDR3 coding DNA: TGTGCCAGCAGCCCGAACCCGACTAGCTACAATGAGCAGTTCTTC. Its translation: CASSPNPTSYNEQFF. Filled out from reference TRBV11-2 and TRBJ2-1, the complete variable domain reads EAGVAQSPRYKIIEKRQSVAFWCNPISGHATLYWYQQILGQGPKLLIQFQNNGVVDDSQLPKDRFSAERLKGVDSTLKIQPAKLEDSAVYLCASSPNPTSYNEQFFGPGTRLTVL.

CDR3 sequence: CASSILPGALQETQYF. CDR3 nucleotides: TGTGCCAGTAGTATACTGCCGGGAGCCCTCCAAGAGACCCAGTACTTC. The chain couples TRBV19 to TRBJ2-5, with D possibly TRBD2 on 6 matching bases. This CDR3 contains 16 residues. Between the trimmed V and J ends, which lost 2 bases and 1 base, there was a span of 14 bases. Looked up from germline, CDR1 is LNHDA and CDR2 is SQIVND (reference sequence).

This sequence joins TRBV21-1 and TRBJ2-7; the table calls TRBD1, which could not be checked here. TRBV21-1 is a pseudogene segment. This CDR3 has 14 amino acids. The CDR3 region is CASSKGGTSAEQYF. CDR3 DNA sequence: TGTGCCAGCAGCAAAGGTGGGACATCCGCCGAGCAGTACTTC.

In its sample, this clone was seen a few times. The rearrangement links TRBV18 to TRBJ2-2, with D hard to call. The CDR3 consists of 15 residues. V was trimmed by 1 base and J by 7 bases, leaving 13 bases between them. The germline CDR1 and CDR2 sequences are KGHSH and LQKENI. CDR3 DNA sequence: TGTGCCAGCTCACCACAGTTGGATATTAGCGGGGAGCTGTTTTTT. It translates to CASSPQLDISGELFF.

This chain uses TRBV5-6 with TRBJ1-2; TRBD1 is a possible D gene (5 bases). Germline V gene lookup returns CDR1 SGHDT and CDR2 YYEEEE. V was trimmed by 6 bases and J by 5 bases, leaving 14 bases between them. The CDR3 is 13 amino acids. CDR3 bases: TGTGCCAGCACCGGGACCGTCGAATATGGCTACACCTTC. Protein sequence: CASTGTVEYGYTF.

The V gene is TRBV9, the J gene TRBJ1-1; D is perhaps TRBD1 (6 bases). The CDR3 is 14 residues long. Germline-derived CDR1 and CDR2 are SGDLS and YYNGEE. V shed 3 bases and J shed 3 bases, with 12 bases lying between them. The CDR3 coding sequence is TGTGCCAGCAGCGCCCGGACAGAATACACTGAAGCTTTCTTT. It codes for CASSARTEYTEAFF.

This rearrangement joins TRBV7-9 to TRBJ1-1; D is undetermined. Trimming took off 5 bases at V and 4 bases at J, with 8 bases between the two ends. Germline lookup yields CDR1 SEHNR and CDR2 FQNEAQ (reference sequence). The CDR3 covers 12 residues. The CDR3 spells CASSLGSTEAFF. DNA of the CDR3: TGTGCCAGCAGCCTCGGGAGCACTGAAGCTTTCTTT.

This clone was observed a single time. This sequence joins TRBV27 and TRBJ1-1, with D unresolved. Per germline, CDR1 MNHEY and CDR2 SMNVEV (reference sequence). V was trimmed by 0 bases and J by 7 bases, leaving 9 bases between them. The CDR3 consists of 13 residues. The CDR3 sequence: CASSLSRRGEAFF. CDR3 coding DNA: TGTGCCAGCAGTTTATCAAGGCGGGGTGAAGCTTTCTTT.

This chain links TRBV19 with TRBJ2-1; 12 nucleotides line up with TRBD1. From germline, CDR1 is LNHDA and CDR2 SQIVND (reference sequence). This CDR3 is built from 16 residues. V shed 5 bases and J 5 bases; nucleotides not matched to a gene: 7. Here the CDR3 DNA reads TGTGCCAGTAGTCCTCCAGGGACAGGGGGCCACAATGAGCAGTTCTTC. It is translated as CASSPPGTGGHNEQFF.

In this sample, this clone turned up once. V gene TRBV28 combines with J gene TRBJ1-2; 7 bases align to TRBD1. The CDR3 has 14 residues. The V gene's germline CDR1 is MDHEN and CDR2 SYDVKM. V shed 3 bases and J 8 bases; nucleotides not matched to a gene: 9. The CDR3 here is CASSLTPRGRGYTF. CDR3 coding DNA: TGTGCCAGCAGTTTGACACCGAGGGGGCGGGGCTACACCTTC.

This clone was found once. The rearrangement links TRBV10-3 to TRBJ2-1, with TRBD2 matching over 15 bases. Germline V gene sequence: CDR1 ENHRY, CDR2 SYGVKD. The CDR3 has 18 residues. Trimming took 3 bases from V and 7 from J; bases not matched to a gene: 10. CDR3 DNA: TGTGCCATCAGTGACCCCAGGACTAGCGGGAGGGCCATAAATGAGCAGTTCTTC. It yields the protein CAISDPRTSGRAINEQFF.

The chain is built from TRBV7-3 and TRBJ2-2; D gene uncertain. V lost 5 bases, J lost 0 bases, and 7 bases lay in between. This CDR3 has 14 amino acids. CDR1 is SGHTA and CDR2 is FQGTGA in the germline V gene. In DNA, the CDR3 is TGTGCCAGCAGCCTTGACTCGAACACCGGGGAGCTGTTTTTT. This translates into CASSLDSNTGELFF.

The V and J genes are TRBV28 and TRBJ2-7; 7 bases line up with TRBD1. After removal of 6 bases from V and 6 bases from J, the junction contained 5 bases not matched to a gene. Per the germline V gene, CDR1 is MDHEN and CDR2 is SYDVKM. This CDR3 has 12 amino acids. The DNA for the CDR3 is TGTGCCAGCAGGTTAGACAGGGCCGAGCAGTACTTC. This encodes CASRLDRAEQYF.

This chain links TRBV5-1 with TRBJ2-3, with 7 positions matching TRBD2. From germline, CDR1 is SGHRS and CDR2 YFSETQ. V lost 1 base, J lost 5 bases, and 7 bases stayed unmatched. The CDR3 has 15 amino acids. The CDR3: CASSLMWGGEDTQYF. CDR3 nucleotide sequence: TGCGCCAGCAGCTTGATGTGGGGAGGGGAAGATACGCAGTATTTT.

CDR3 in DNA: TGTGCCAGCACCCCGCGACTAGACCCTATGGCTGAGCAGTTCTTC. Its translation is CASTPRLDPMAEQFF. The chain links TRBV7-8 to TRBJ2-1, with D possibly being TRBD2 (6 bases). Germline V gives CDR1 SGHVS, CDR2 FQNEAQ. CDR3 length: 15 residues. V was pared by 7 bases and J by 9 bases, with 22 bases between.